The source of this T cell receptor (beta chain) is a study of T cells in Graves' hyperthyroidism and ophthalmopathy. TCR beta CDR3 region amplification was performed from RNA transcripts. The HTBI primer set was used in a first-round RT-PCR of the TCR CDR3. TCRdb called the multiplex PCR reads again in MiXCR, with one record for every CDR3 protein. Among 550,000 to 700,000 distinct CDR3 sequences listed, about 43% were seen once. This clonotype has just a few counts. This TCR was sampled from an adult woman with Graves' disease, either hyperthyroidism or ophthalmopathy (not recorded which). Sequencing was done on a sample of peripheral blood or thyroid tissue (not recorded which).

The CDR3 coding sequence is TGTGCCAGCAGCTTACTGGGGGATACGCAGTATTTT. This translates into CASSLLGDTQYF. The rearrangement uses TRBV7-6 and TRBJ2-3; D gene ambiguous. Trimming shortened V by 2 bases and J by 6 bases, and 6 bases separated the two germline ends. The CDR3 length is 12 residues. CDR1 and CDR2 (germline): SGHVS, FNYEAQ.